These 17 T cell receptor beta chains share one sample of origin, sequenced in a study of blood T cells in healthy people across ages. Primed by a sample-barcoded 5' primer and a J-beta primer mix, a second PCR proceeded for about 7 to 12 cycles. TCRdb passed the 5' RACE reads through MiXCR, listing each CDR3 protein once. The sample contains 1.5 million or so distinct CDR3 sequences, 35% to 45% of which appear only once. Sequencing input: blood. The receptors here all came from a woman under 30 in good health.

This clonotype has a handful of counts. The chain combines TRBV7-9 with TRBJ2-5; TRBD2 matches 8 bases. Germline assignment: CDR1 SEHNR and CDR2 FQNEAQ (reference sequence). Trimming cost V 5 bases and J 11 bases; bases outside gene matches: 19. The CDR3 contains 16 residues. For the CDR3, the DNA is TGTGCCAGCAGCATGCTACCGGGACTAGTGGGCGATGAGCAGTACTTC. Translation gives CASSMLPGLVGDEQYF.

This clonotype was seen only a few times. The J gene is TRBJ1-1, the V gene TRBV29-1; D not certain. Germline CDR1 and CDR2: SQVTM and ANQGSEA. The CDR3 extends over 11 amino acids. V was pared by 3 bases and J by 3 bases, with 5 bases between. The CDR3 bases are TGCAGCGTTGATGGGGACACTGAAGCTTTCTTT. Its protein product is CSVDGDTEAFF. The whole variable domain, remainder taken from reference TRBV29-1 and TRBJ1-1, is SAVISQKPSRDICQRGTSLTIQCQVDSQVTMMFWYRQQPGQSLTLIATANQGSEATYESGFVIDKFPISRPNLTFSTLTVSNMSPEDSSIYLCSVDGDTEAFFGQGTRLTVV.

Note on this clonotype: A much larger clone differs from this one at a single base, so this may be a read error. V and J are TRBV29-1 and TRBJ2-5, with TRBD1 matching 7 bases. CDR1 and CDR2 from the germline V gene are SQVTM and ANQGSEA. The CDR3 contains 12 residues. CDR3 region: CSVEGQQETRYF. The CDR3 DNA follows: TGCAGCGTTGAGGGACAGCAAGAGACCCGGTACTTC. The variable domain in full, with the rest retrieved from reference TRBV29-1 and TRBJ2-5, is SAVISQKPSRDICQRGTSLTIQCQVDSQVTMMFWYRQQPGQSLTLIATANQGSEATYESGFVIDKFPISRPNLTFSTLTVSNMSPEDSSIYLCSVEGQQETRYFGPGTRLLVL.

The chain joins TRBV7-9 to TRBJ1-2; the match to TRBD1 covers 7 bases. CDR1 SEHNR and CDR2 FQNEAQ come from the germline V gene (reference sequence). V trimming: 5 bases; J trimming: 4 bases; junction bases outside the gene matches: 10. The CDR3 runs to 15 residues. As DNA, the CDR3 is TGTGCCAGCAGCAAACGGTCAGGGGGACTCTATGGCTACACCTTC. Translated: CASSKRSGGLYGYTF. Drawing the rest from reference TRBV7-9 and TRBJ1-2, the complete variable domain is DTGVSQNPRHKITKRGQNVTFRCDPISEHNRLYWYRQTLGQGPEFLTYFQNEAQLEKSRLLSDRFSAERPKGSFSTLEIQRTEQGDSAMYLCASSKRSGGLYGYTFGSGTRLTVV.

CDR3 amino acids: CASSDPGPLGQPQHF. The CDR3 DNA follows: TGTGCCAGCAGCGATCCGGGGCCTTTGGGTCAGCCCCAGCATTTT. The gene calls are TRBV12-3 or TRBV12-4 and TRBJ1-5; maybe TRBD1 (5 bases). The V end lost 6 bases, the J end lost 6 bases, and 18 bases lay between the germline ends. CDR3 length: 15 residues.

The rearrangement links TRBV6-5 to TRBJ2-1; 8 positions match TRBD1. Trimming at V came to 2 bases and at J to 6 bases, leaving 6 bases not matched to a gene. The CDR3 is 15 residues long. Germline CDR1 MNHEY, CDR2 SVGAGI. The CDR3 DNA follows: TGTGCCAGCAGTTACGCGAGGGACAGGCCCAATGAGCAGTTCTTC. Translating gives CASSYARDRPNEQFF.

This clonotype was detected a few times. This chain connects TRBV7-2 to TRBJ2-7; no reliable D call. CDR3 length equals 12 residues. Trimming removed 6 bases from V and 7 bases from J, with 13 bases in between. Germline CDR1 reads SGHTA; CDR2 reads FQGNSA. CDR3 nucleotides: TGTGCCAGCAGTTTCCGCCGGGCTGAGCAGTACTTC. Translation gives CASSFRRAEQYF.

The J gene is TRBJ2-4, the V gene TRBV6-5, with 11 bases identical to TRBD2. The CDR3 has 16 amino acids. V trimming: 4 bases; J trimming: 4 bases; junction bases outside the gene matches: 6. The germline CDR1 and CDR2 sequences are MNHEY and SVGAGI. The DNA for the CDR3 is TGTGCCAGCAGTTCAAAAGCTAGCGGGGGGAAAAACATTCAGTACTTC. Its translation is CASSSKASGGKNIQYF.

A single count supports this clonotype. This chain uses TRBV12-3 or TRBV12-4 with TRBJ2-3; D uncertain. V gave up 5 bases and J gave up 1 base, with 13 bases separating them. CDR3 size: 15 residues. The CDR3 spells CASSRTSLRTDTQYF. The CDR3 DNA follows: TGTGCCAGCAGTAGGACGAGCTTGCGCACAGATACGCAGTATTTT.

This chain links TRBV6-2 or TRBV6-3 with TRBJ2-1; the match to TRBD2 covers 11 bases. Per germline, CDR1 MNHEY and CDR2 SVGEGT. The ends lost 4 bases at V and 7 bases at J; junction bases unmatched: 6. This CDR3 spans 15 amino acids. The CDR3 reads CASSSSGRSRNEQFF. The CDR3 nucleotides read TGTGCCAGCAGTTCTAGCGGGAGGTCCAGAAATGAGCAGTTCTTC.

This clonotype was counted between two and nine times. This rearrangement joins TRBV6-6 to TRBJ2-1; maybe TRBD1 (6 bases). The CDR3 has 13 amino acids. From germline, CDR1 is MNHNY and CDR2 SVGAGI (reference sequence). V was clipped by 11 bases and J by 0 bases, with 11 bases between them. The CDR3 DNA sequence: TGTGCCGCAGGGGCGGACTCCTACAATGAGCAGTTCTTC. This gives the protein CAAGADSYNEQFF.

V is TRBV7-2 and J is TRBJ2-1; D may correspond to TRBD1 or TRBD2 (5 bases each). The germline CDR1 and CDR2 sequences are SGHTA and FQGNSA. The CDR3 totals 15 residues. V was pared by 6 bases and J by 4 bases, with 16 bases between. CDR3 sequence (DNA): TGTGCCAGCAGTCGCCGGGGACCCACGTACAATGAGCAGTTCTTC. It yields the protein CASSRRGPTYNEQFF.

The V call is TRBV7-2, the J call TRBJ2-6; possibly TRBD1 or TRBD2 for D (5 bases each). Trimming removed 4 bases from V and 0 bases from J, with 16 bases in between. The germline gives CDR1 SGHTA, CDR2 FQGNSA. CDR3 length: 18 residues. CDR3 DNA: TGTGCCAGCAGCTCCCGAGGGGCCTGGTACTCTGGGGCCAACGTCCTGACTTTC. Protein product: CASSSRGAWYSGANVLTF.

The chain employs TRBV28 and TRBJ1-2; D might be TRBD1 (6 bases). The CDR3 contains 16 residues. V was clipped by 5 bases and J by 4 bases, with 20 bases between them. CDR1 and CDR2 (germline): MDHEN, SYDVKM. The CDR3 loop reads CASSNHLKGVGYGYTF. The CDR3 DNA sequence: TGTGCCAGCAGTAACCACCTCAAGGGGGTCGGCTATGGCTACACCTTC.

This sequence joins TRBV7-9 and TRBJ2-3; D unclear. In germline, CDR1 is SEHNR, CDR2 FQNEAQ (reference sequence). The V and J ends lost 4 bases and 3 bases respectively, with 8 bases between them. The CDR3 loop spans 13 amino acids. Here the CDR3 DNA reads TGTGCCAGCAGCTCCTGGGCAACAGATACGCAGTATTTT. Its translation is CASSSWATDTQYF. Looking up the rest from reference TRBV7-9 and TRBJ2-3 gives the full variable domain: DTGVSQNPRHKITKRGQNVTFRCDPISEHNRLYWYRQTLGQGPEFLTYFQNEAQLEKSRLLSDRFSAERPKGSFSTLEIQRTEQGDSAMYLCASSSWATDTQYFGPGTRLTVL.

The chain links TRBV20-1 to TRBJ2-5; D uncertain. With 1 base removed from V and 5 bases from J, the gap between germline ends came to 11 bases. The CDR3 length is 13 residues. The germline V gene has CDR1 DFQATT and CDR2 SNEGSKA (reference sequence). CDR3 in amino acids: CSARGEAMETQYF. In nucleotides, the CDR3 is TGCAGTGCTAGAGGGGAAGCTATGGAGACCCAGTACTTC.

This clonotype was seen a handful of times. This rearrangement joins TRBV6-5 to TRBJ2-7; D gene ambiguous. Trimming took off 3 bases at V and 2 bases at J, with 11 bases between the two ends. CDR3 length: 14 amino acids. Germline V gene data show CDR1 as MNHEY and CDR2 as SVGAGI. The CDR3 coding sequence is TGTGCCAGCAGTTATTCGGCCCCCCCCTACGAGCAGTACTTC. Protein: CASSYSAPPYEQYF.